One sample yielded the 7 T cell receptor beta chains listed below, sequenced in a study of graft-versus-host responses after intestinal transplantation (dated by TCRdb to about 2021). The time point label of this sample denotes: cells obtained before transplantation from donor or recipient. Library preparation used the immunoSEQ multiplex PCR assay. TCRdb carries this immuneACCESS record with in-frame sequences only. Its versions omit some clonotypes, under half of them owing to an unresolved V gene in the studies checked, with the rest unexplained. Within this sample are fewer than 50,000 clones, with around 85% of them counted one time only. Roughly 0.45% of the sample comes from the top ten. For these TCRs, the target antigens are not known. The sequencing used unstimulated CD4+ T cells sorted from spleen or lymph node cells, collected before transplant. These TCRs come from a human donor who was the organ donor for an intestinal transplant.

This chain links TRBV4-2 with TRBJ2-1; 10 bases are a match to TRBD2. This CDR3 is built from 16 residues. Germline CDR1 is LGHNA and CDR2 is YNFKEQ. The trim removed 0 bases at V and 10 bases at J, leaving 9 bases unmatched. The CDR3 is CASSQDEPSGRREQFF. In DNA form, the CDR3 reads TGTGCCAGCAGCCAAGATGAGCCTAGCGGGAGACGGGAGCAGTTCTTC.

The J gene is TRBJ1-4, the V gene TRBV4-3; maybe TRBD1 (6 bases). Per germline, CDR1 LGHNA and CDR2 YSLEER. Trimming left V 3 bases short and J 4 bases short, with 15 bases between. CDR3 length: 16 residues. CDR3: CASSQRTTGNNEKLFF. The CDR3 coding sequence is TGCGCCAGCAGCCAGCGTACCACAGGGAATAATGAAAAACTGTTTTTT.

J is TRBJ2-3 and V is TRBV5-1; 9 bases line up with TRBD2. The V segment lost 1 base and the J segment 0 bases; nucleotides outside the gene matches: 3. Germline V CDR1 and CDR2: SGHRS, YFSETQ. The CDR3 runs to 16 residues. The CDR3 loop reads CASSLLLAGSTDTQYF. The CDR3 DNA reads TGCGCCAGCAGCTTGCTTCTAGCGGGGAGCACAGATACGCAGTATTTT.

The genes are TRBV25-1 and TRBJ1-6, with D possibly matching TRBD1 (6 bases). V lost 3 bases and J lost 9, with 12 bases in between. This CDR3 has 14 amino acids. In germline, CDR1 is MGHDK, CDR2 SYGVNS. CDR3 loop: CASSDGGRVSPLHF. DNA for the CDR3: TGTGCCAGCAGTGATGGGGGGCGAGTTTCACCCCTCCACTTT.

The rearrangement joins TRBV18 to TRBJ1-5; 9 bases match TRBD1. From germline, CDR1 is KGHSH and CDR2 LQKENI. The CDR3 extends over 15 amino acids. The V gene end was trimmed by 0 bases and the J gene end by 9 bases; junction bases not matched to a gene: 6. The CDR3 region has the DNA TGTGCCAGCTCACCACCGGGGGACAGGGTTTTGCCCCAGCATTTT. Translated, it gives CASSPPGDRVLPQHF.

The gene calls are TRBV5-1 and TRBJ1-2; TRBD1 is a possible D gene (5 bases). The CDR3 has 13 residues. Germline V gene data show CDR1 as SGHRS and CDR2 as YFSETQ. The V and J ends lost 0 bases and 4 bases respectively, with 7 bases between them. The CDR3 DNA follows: TGCGCCAGCAGCTTGGGGGACCTCTATGGCTACACCTTC. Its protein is CASSLGDLYGYTF.

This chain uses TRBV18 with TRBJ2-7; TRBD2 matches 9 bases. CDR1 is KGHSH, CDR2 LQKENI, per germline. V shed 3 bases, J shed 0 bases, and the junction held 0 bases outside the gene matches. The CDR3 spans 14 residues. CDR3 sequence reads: CASSPSGSSYEQYF. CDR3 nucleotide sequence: TGTGCCAGCTCACCTAGCGGGAGCTCCTACGAGCAGTACTTC.